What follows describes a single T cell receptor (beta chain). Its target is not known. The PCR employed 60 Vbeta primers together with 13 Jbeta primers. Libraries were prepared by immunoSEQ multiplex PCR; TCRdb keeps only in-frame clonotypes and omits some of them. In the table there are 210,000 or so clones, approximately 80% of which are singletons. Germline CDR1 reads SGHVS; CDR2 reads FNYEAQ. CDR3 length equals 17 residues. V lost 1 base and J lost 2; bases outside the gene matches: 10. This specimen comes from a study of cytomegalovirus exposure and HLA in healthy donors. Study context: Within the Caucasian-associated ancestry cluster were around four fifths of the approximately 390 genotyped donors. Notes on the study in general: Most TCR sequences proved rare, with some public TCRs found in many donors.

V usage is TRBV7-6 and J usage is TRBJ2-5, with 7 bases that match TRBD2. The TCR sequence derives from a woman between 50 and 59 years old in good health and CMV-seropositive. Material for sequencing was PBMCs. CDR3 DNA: TGTGCCAGCAGCTTAGAACGGCCGTCCGGGGGGCAAGAGACCCAGTACTTC. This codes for CASSLERPSGGQETQYF.